These 24 T cell receptor beta chains came from one sample sequenced in a study of cytomegalovirus exposure and HLA in healthy donors. PCR amplification relied on 60 Vbeta primers (plus 13 Jbeta primers). The protocol was immunoSEQ multiplex PCR, while the TCRdb copy is restricted to in-frame clones and leaves out a portion. The sample includes about 150,000 clones, 80% of them seen just once. Sequenced material: PBMCs. The receptor source for this set is a woman aged 40 to 55 in good health and CMV-seronegative.

The chain recombines TRBV7-9 with TRBJ2-2; TRBD1 matches 10 bases. The CDR3 has 14 amino acids. Losses at the gene ends were 3 bases for V and 7 bases for J; bases not matched to a gene: 2. CDR1 is SEHNR and CDR2 is FQNEAQ in the germline V gene (reference sequence). CDR3 region: CASSLGQGIGELFF. In DNA, the CDR3 is TGTGCCAGCAGCTTGGGACAGGGGATCGGGGAGCTGTTTTTT. Filled out from reference TRBV7-9 and TRBJ2-2, the complete variable domain reads DTGVSQNPRHKITKRGQNVTFRCDPISEHNRLYWYRQTLGQGPEFLTYFQNEAQLEKSRLLSDRFSAERPKGSFSTLEIQRTEQGDSAMYLCASSLGQGIGELFFGEGSRLTVL.

The genes are TRBV19 and TRBJ2-7; D gene unclear. The CDR3 runs to 14 residues. Trimming removed 5 bases at V and 2 bases at J, with 13 bases between. The germline gives CDR1 LNHDA, CDR2 SQIVND (reference sequence). CDR3 sequence reads: CASSWANLPYEQYF. CDR3 DNA: TGTGCCAGTAGTTGGGCCAACCTCCCCTACGAGCAGTACTTC.

The chain uses TRBV30 and TRBJ1-1; D is unclear. This CDR3 has 16 residues. Germline CDR1 and CDR2: GTSNPN and SVGIG (reference sequence). Trimming left V 0 bases short and J 1 base short, with 15 bases between. The CDR3 is CAWSVHSGGPNTEAFF. In DNA, the CDR3 is TGTGCCTGGAGTGTACATTCAGGAGGGCCGAACACTGAAGCTTTCTTT.

Points on this clone: Germline and junction disagree at one end, which may indicate a read error. The chain combines TRBV5-5 with TRBJ2-6; weak D call: TRBD1 (6 bases). This CDR3 spans 16 amino acids. Germline CDR1 is SGHKS and CDR2 is YYEKEE (reference sequence). This CDR3 reads CASSLAGQPGANGLTF. The DNA of the CDR3 is TGTGCCAGCAGCTTGGCCGGACAGCCTGGGGCCAACGGCCTGACTTTC.

J is TRBJ1-2 and V is TRBV28; 7 bases match TRBD1. J gave up 2 bases and V 5 bases, and 5 bases lay outside the gene matches. The V gene's germline CDR1 is MDHEN and CDR2 SYDVKM. This CDR3 has 14 residues. CDR3 DNA sequence: TGTGCCAGCAGTCAGGGACAGCTCAACTATGGCTACACCTTC. Translation: CASSQGQLNYGYTF.

This clone was counted once. V usage is TRBV5-1 and J usage is TRBJ1-1; no firm D call. CDR1 and CDR2 from the germline V gene are SGHRS and YFSETQ. CDR3 length equals 13 residues. With 1 base removed from V and 2 bases from J, the gap between germline ends came to 6 bases. Written as DNA, the CDR3 is TGCGCCAGCAGCTTGAACAGAAACACTGAAGCTTTCTTT. Translating it yields CASSLNRNTEAFF.

With regard to this clone: At one of its ends the junction is not consistent with the germline gene, which may arise from a read error. The identical CDR3 is also encoded by other nucleotide sequences in the sample. The chain joins TRBV10-1 to TRBJ2-5; D is perhaps TRBD2 (6 bases). The CDR3 covers 13 residues. The germline V gene encodes CDR1 WNHNN and CDR2 SYGVQD (reference sequence). The CDR3 DNA reads as TGCGCCAGCAGCGAGTCAGGGAGGGAGACCCAGTACTTC. Its protein product is CASSESGRETQYF.

The V gene is TRBV4-1, the J gene TRBJ2-5; no clear D gene. Germline V gene sequence: CDR1 MGHRA, CDR2 YSYEKL. CDR3 length: 16 amino acids. Trimming took 1 base from V and 3 from J, leaving 15 bases between them. The CDR3: CASSQGAGSVKETQYF. CDR3 nucleotides: TGCGCCAGCAGCCAAGGGGCCGGTTCTGTAAAAGAGACCCAGTACTTC.

This chain's CDR3 is CASRSGTGLIAGGYTF. The CDR3, as DNA: TGTGCCAGCAGGTCCGGGACAGGTTTGATAGCGGGTGGCTACACCTTC. J is TRBJ1-2 and V is TRBV28; 8 positions match TRBD1. The V gene's germline CDR1 is MDHEN and CDR2 SYDVKM. The CDR3 consists of 16 residues. V was clipped by 6 bases and J by 7 bases; unmatched bases: 16.

The J gene is TRBJ1-2, the V gene TRBV19; D ambiguous. Trimming removed 4 bases at V and 3 bases at J, with 15 bases between. The length of the CDR3 is 15 residues. Per germline, CDR1 LNHDA and CDR2 SQIVND (reference sequence). The CDR3 protein is CASSTSYGFDYGYTF. The CDR3 coding sequence is TGTGCCAGTAGTACCTCTTACGGGTTCGACTATGGCTACACCTTC.

The V and J genes are TRBV28 and TRBJ2-7, with D perhaps TRBD2 (6 bases). CDR1 MDHEN and CDR2 SYDVKM come from the germline V gene. The V gene lost 4 bases and the J gene lost 3 bases, with 16 bases spanning the gap. This CDR3 spans 15 amino acids. CDR3 nucleotide sequence: TGTGCCAGCAGTTCGACACCGGGACTCATCTACGAGCAGTACTTC. It translates to CASSSTPGLIYEQYF.

The rearrangement links TRBV9 to TRBJ2-3; 9 positions match TRBD2. In germline, CDR1 is SGDLS, CDR2 YYNGEE. CDR3 length: 15 residues. Trimming took 4 bases from V and 3 from J; bases not matched to a gene: 6. CDR3 region: CASSTLAGLTDTQYF. CDR3 bases: TGTGCCAGCAGCACCCTAGCGGGGTTAACAGATACGCAGTATTTT.

This clone was seen more than once but under ten times. The CDR3: CASSSGQNYGYTF. In DNA form, the CDR3 reads TGTGCCAGCAGCTCTGGACAGAACTATGGCTACACCTTC. This chain connects TRBV7-3 to TRBJ1-2; TRBD1 is a possible D gene (6 bases). The V end lost 4 bases, the J end lost 2 bases, and 8 bases lay between the germline ends. Germline values: CDR1 SGHTA, CDR2 FQGTGA. CDR3 length: 13 amino acids.

The V call is TRBV28, the J call TRBJ1-5; D is uncertain. V was clipped by 2 bases and J by 7 bases, with 12 bases between them. From germline, CDR1 is MDHEN and CDR2 SYDVKM. The CDR3 is made up of 14 amino acids. The CDR3 region is CASSLQTPSQPQHF. DNA of the CDR3: TGTGCCAGCAGTTTACAGACTCCTTCGCAGCCCCAGCATTTT.

CDR3 in DNA: TGTGCCAGCAGTTACAGGACTAGCCAGTACTTC. The encoded protein is CASSYRTSQYF. The rearrangement uses TRBV6-5 and TRBJ2-5, with 7 bases that match TRBD2. The J segment lost 10 bases and the V segment lost 2 bases, leaving 1 base of the junction unmatched. CDR1 MNHEY and CDR2 SVGAGI come from the germline V gene. This CDR3 region has 11 residues.

The chain combines TRBV2 with TRBJ2-2, with 10 bases fitting TRBD2. The CDR3 extends over 19 amino acids. V trimming: 0 bases; J trimming: 7 bases; junction bases outside the gene matches: 14. Per germline, CDR1 SNHLY and CDR2 FYNNEI. The CDR3 spells CASSEALPGSGRVGGELFF. For the CDR3, the DNA is TGTGCCAGCAGTGAAGCGCTTCCGGGGAGCGGGAGGGTTGGCGGGGAGCTGTTTTTT.

CDR3 loop: CSVVRGNTEAFF. CDR3 in DNA: TGCAGCGTTGTACGGGGGAACACTGAAGCTTTCTTT. The chain recombines TRBV29-1 with TRBJ1-1, with D unclear. CDR3 size: 12 residues. The V gene lost 4 bases and the J gene lost 1 base, with 7 bases spanning the gap. The V gene's germline CDR1 is SQVTM and CDR2 ANQGSEA.

This clone was recorded once. This chain uses TRBV28 with TRBJ1-3; D not resolved. The V and J ends lost 9 bases and 4 bases respectively, with 13 bases between them. The CDR3 is made up of 13 amino acids. Germline loops: CDR1 MDHEN, CDR2 SYDVKM. The CDR3 sequence: CASTISSGNTIYF. For the CDR3, the DNA is TGTGCCAGTACTATCTCCTCGGGAAACACCATATATTTT. Together with reference TRBV28 and TRBJ1-3, the CDR3 gives the full variable domain: DVKVTQSSRYLVKRTGEKVFLECVQDMDHENMFWYRQDPGLGLRLIYFSYDVKMKEKGDIPEGYSVSREKKERFSLILESASTNQTSMYLCASTISSGNTIYFGEGSWLTVV.

CDR3 region: CASSPGGAGGELFF. CDR3 nucleotides: TGTGCCAGTAGTCCCGGGGGGGCTGGCGGGGAGCTGTTTTTT. The V call is TRBV19, the J call TRBJ2-2; 8 nucleotides match TRBD2. The CDR3 spans 14 residues. The V gene end was trimmed by 5 bases and the J gene end by 7 bases; junction bases not matched to a gene: 6. Germline V gives CDR1 LNHDA, CDR2 SQIVND (reference sequence). The full variable domain, rest sourced from reference TRBV19 and TRBJ2-2, is DGGITQSPKYLFRKEGQNVTLSCEQNLNHDAMYWYRQDPGQGLRLIYYSQIVNDFQKGDIAEGYSVSREKKESFPLTVTSAQKNPTAFYLCASSPGGAGGELFFGEGSRLTVL.

The rearrangement links TRBV28 to TRBJ2-3; 9 bases fit TRBD2. The CDR3 is made up of 16 amino acids. Germline CDR1 and CDR2: MDHEN and SYDVKM. With V trimmed by 7 bases and J by 4 bases, 12 bases remained unmatched. In DNA form, the CDR3 reads TGTGCCAGCATCCCCGGAGGAGCGGGAGGAGCAGATACGCAGTATTTT. This encodes CASIPGGAGGADTQYF.

The chain has TRBV7-8 and TRBJ2-7, with a weak D call TRBD2 (5 bases). V lost 4 bases and J lost 6, with 22 bases in between. CDR3 length: 16 amino acids. The germline V gene has CDR1 SGHVS and CDR2 FQNEAQ. CDR3 amino acids: CASSSPISRAAGEQYF. Written as DNA, the CDR3 is TGTGCCAGCAGCTCCCCCATTAGCCGAGCCGCGGGCGAGCAGTACTTC. Filled out from reference TRBV7-8 and TRBJ2-7, the complete variable domain reads GAGVSQSPRYKVAKRGQDVALRCDPISGHVSLFWYQQALGQGPEFLTYFQNEAQLDKSGLPSDRFFAERPEGSVSTLKIQRTQQEDSAVYLCASSSPISRAAGEQYFGPGTRLTVT.

This clone was detected only a few times. Other DNA sequences from this sample encode an identical CDR3 as well. V gene TRBV19 combines with J gene TRBJ2-5; TRBD2 matches at 7 bases. This CDR3 region has 14 residues. The V segment lost 2 bases and the J segment 2 bases; nucleotides outside the gene matches: 2. CDR1 LNHDA and CDR2 SQIVND come from the germline V gene (reference sequence). This CDR3 is CASSIYGGQETQYF. CDR3 DNA: TGTGCCAGTAGTATATACGGGGGGCAAGAGACCCAGTACTTC.

This clone was recorded only once. This chain joins TRBV7-9 and TRBJ1-1; D is possibly TRBD1 (6 bases). This CDR3 is 15 amino acids long. The germline V gene has CDR1 SEHNR and CDR2 FQNEAQ (reference sequence). Trimming left V 3 bases short and J 1 base short, with 12 bases between. CDR3: CASSFTKQGNTEAFF. CDR3 sequence (DNA): TGTGCCAGCAGCTTTACAAAACAGGGGAACACTGAAGCTTTCTTT.

V is TRBV25-1 and J is TRBJ2-3, with D hard to call. The CDR3 is made up of 16 amino acids. Trimming removed 1 base from V and 4 bases from J, with 15 bases in between. Per germline, CDR1 MGHDK and CDR2 SYGVNS. The CDR3 nucleotides are TGTGCCAGCAGTGAATGGATGGCGGAAGGCGCAGATACGCAGTATTTT. Protein sequence: CASSEWMAEGADTQYF. The whole variable domain, remainder taken from reference TRBV25-1 and TRBJ2-3, is EADIYQTPRYLVIGTGKKITLECSQTMGHDKMYWYQQDPGMELHLIHYSYGVNSTEKGDLSSESTVSRIRTEHFPLTLESARPSHTSQYLCASSEWMAEGADTQYFGPGTRLTVL.